Reported below is one TCR beta chain. These data belong to a study of shared clonotypes between healthy human individuals. The assay was immunoSEQ multiplex PCR, and TCRdb's table has in-frame clones only and misses some. The data show 550,000 to 700,000 clones, with less than 80% seen just once and 1.5% to 2% held by the top ten. This CDR3 is built from 11 residues. The germline V and J ends were trimmed by 2 bases and 7 bases, with 9 bases remaining between them. The germline V gene has CDR1 SQVTM and CDR2 ANQGSEA. The receptor comes from a woman aged 30 to 39 in good health. This sequence joins TRBV29-1 and TRBJ2-7; D might be TRBD1 or TRBD2, each matching 5 bases. Sequencing was done on a sample of memory CD4+ T cells sorted from blood. Subset noted: CD45RA-negative fraction. The CDR3 spells CSVERGREQYF. CDR3 DNA sequence: TGCAGCGTTGAAAGGGGACGGGAGCAGTACTTC.